This T cell receptor (beta chain) was recorded in a study of response to subunit inactivated influenza vaccine (dated by TCRdb to the late 2010s). About the study as a whole: Deep quantitative profiling of the T cell receptor repertoire was used in the study to follow responses to a trivalent subunit inactivated influenza vaccine.

Libraries were made using RT-PCR. TCRdb lists the instrument as Illumina HiSeq 2500. TCRdb's own reprocessing of the public reads used fastp at Q25 and MiXCR and kept productive beta chains. Every distinct CDR3 protein forms one entry, paired with its most common genes and DNA. This sample holds 630,000 or so distinct CDR3 sequences; around 14% were observed only once. Around 10% of the sample is held by the ten biggest clonotypes. The CDR3 goes from the cysteine to the phenylalanine over 13 residues. The sequence is cut down to CDR3 DNA, 39 bases in frame from base 1. The germline V gene specifies SGHRS as CDR1 and YFSETQ as CDR2. Trimming removed 0 bases from V and 14 bases from J, leaving 12 bases between the germline ends. Summary of the overall study and its limitations: The authors suggested that each seasonal influenza vaccination may recruit only a limited number of new T cells.

This clonotype was observed at least ten times. The antigen it binds to is not known. Per-base qualities were not stored, and no clone one base away is much larger. The clonotype originates from a man in his fifties or sixties who received an inactivated influenza vaccine. Donor details come from another sample of the same person, matched by shared clones. The chain couples TRBV5-1 to TRBJ1-6; no D gene call is confident. Sequencing used PBMCs from blood, obtained about 12 days after vaccination. CDR3 protein: CASSLEAGLTLHF. The sequence in DNA is TGCGCCAGCAGCTTGGAAGCGGGTCTGACCCTCCACTTT.